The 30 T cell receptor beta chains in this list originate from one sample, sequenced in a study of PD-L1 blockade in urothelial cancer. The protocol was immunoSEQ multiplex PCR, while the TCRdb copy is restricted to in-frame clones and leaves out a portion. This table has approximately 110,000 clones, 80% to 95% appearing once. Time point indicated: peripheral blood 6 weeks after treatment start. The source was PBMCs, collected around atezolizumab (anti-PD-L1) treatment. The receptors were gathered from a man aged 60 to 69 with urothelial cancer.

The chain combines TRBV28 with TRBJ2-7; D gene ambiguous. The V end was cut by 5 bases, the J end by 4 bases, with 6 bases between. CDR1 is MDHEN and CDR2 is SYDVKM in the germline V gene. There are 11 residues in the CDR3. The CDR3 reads CASSPGYEQYF. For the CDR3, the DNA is TGTGCCAGCAGTCCCGGGTACGAGCAGTACTTC.

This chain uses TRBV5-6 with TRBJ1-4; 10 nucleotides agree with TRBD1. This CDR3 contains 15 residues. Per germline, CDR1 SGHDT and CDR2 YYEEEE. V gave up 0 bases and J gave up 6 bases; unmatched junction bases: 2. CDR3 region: CASSLGTGGYEKLFF. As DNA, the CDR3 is TGTGCCAGCAGCTTGGGGACAGGGGGTTATGAAAAACTGTTTTTT. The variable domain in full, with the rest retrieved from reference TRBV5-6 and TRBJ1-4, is DAGVTQSPTHLIKTRGQQVTLRCSPKSGHDTVSWYQQALGQGPQFIFQYYEEEERQRGNFPDRFSGHQFPNYSSELNVNALLLGDSALYLCASSLGTGGYEKLFFGSGTQLSVL.

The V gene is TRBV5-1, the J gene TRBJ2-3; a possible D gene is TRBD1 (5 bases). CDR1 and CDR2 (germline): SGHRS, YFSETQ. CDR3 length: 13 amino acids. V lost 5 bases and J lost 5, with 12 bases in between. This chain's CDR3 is CASSISQGDTQYF. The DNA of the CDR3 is TGCGCCAGCAGTATTTCTCAGGGAGATACGCAGTATTTT.

The CDR3 loop is CASSKLQGREQYF. CDR3 nucleotides: TGTGCCAGCAGTAAACTACAGGGACGCGAGCAGTACTTC. The J gene is TRBJ2-7, the V gene TRBV6-6; the D gene is possibly TRBD1 (6 bases). CDR1 MNHNY and CDR2 SVGAGI come from the germline V gene (reference sequence). V lost 5 bases and J lost 6, with 14 bases in between. CDR3 length: 13 residues.

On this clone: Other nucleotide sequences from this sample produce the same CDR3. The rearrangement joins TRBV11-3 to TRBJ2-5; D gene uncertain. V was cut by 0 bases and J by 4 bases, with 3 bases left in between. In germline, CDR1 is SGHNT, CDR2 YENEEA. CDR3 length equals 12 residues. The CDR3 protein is CASSLDRETQYF. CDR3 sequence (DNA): TGTGCCAGCAGCTTAGACAGAGAGACCCAGTACTTC.

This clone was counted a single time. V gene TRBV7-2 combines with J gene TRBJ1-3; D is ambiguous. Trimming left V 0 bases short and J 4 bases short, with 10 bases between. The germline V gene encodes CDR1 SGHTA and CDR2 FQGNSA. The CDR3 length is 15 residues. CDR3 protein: CASSLALGTGNTIYF. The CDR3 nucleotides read TGTGCCAGCAGCTTAGCCTTGGGCACAGGAAACACCATATATTTT.

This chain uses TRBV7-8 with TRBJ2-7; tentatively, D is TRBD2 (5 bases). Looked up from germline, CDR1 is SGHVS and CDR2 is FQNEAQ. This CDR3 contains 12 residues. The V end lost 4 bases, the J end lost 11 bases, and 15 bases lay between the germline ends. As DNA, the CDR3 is TGTGCCAGCAGCTCGTCGGGGTCACGAAAGTACTTC. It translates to CASSSSGSRKYF.

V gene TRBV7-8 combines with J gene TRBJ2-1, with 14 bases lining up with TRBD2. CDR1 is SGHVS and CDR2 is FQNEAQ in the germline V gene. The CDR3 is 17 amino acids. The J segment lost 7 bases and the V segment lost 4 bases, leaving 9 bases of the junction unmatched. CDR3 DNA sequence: TGTGCCAGCAGCTCGGGGACTAGCGGGGGCCGGTTGAATGAGCAGTTCTTC. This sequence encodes CASSSGTSGGRLNEQFF.

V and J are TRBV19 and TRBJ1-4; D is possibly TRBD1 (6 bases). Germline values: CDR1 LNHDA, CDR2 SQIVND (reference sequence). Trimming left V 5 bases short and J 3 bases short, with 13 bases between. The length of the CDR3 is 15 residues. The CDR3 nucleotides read TGTGCCAGTAGTCATACAGGGTTGGCTAATGAAAAACTGTTTTTT. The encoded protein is CASSHTGLANEKLFF.

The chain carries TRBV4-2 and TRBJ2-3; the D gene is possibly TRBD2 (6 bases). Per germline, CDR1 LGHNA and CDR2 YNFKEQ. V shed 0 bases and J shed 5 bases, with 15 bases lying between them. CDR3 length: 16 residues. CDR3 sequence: CASSQDLAGSEDTQYF. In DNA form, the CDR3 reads TGTGCCAGCAGCCAAGATTTGGCGGGGAGTGAAGATACGCAGTATTTT.

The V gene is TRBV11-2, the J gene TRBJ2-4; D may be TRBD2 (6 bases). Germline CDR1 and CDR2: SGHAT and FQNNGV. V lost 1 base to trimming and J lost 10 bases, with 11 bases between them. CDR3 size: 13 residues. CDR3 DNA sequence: TGTGCCAGCAGCTTAGGTGGGCGGGGAATTCAGTACTTC. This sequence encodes CASSLGGRGIQYF.

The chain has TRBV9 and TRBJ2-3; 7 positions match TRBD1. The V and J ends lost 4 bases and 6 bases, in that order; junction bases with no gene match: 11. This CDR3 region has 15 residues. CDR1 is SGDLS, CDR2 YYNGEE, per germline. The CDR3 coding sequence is TGTGCCAGCAGCTCCGGACAGGTATATCGCGATACGCAGTATTTT. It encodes CASSSGQVYRDTQYF.

CDR3 sequence reads: CASSGGTRGIDYEQYF. The CDR3 DNA follows: TGTGCCAGCAGCGGGGGGACTCGCGGGATAGACTACGAGCAGTACTTC. The chain uses TRBV2 and TRBJ2-7; 7 nucleotides match TRBD2. The CDR3 has 16 amino acids. V lost 6 bases to trimming and J lost 3 bases; unmatched junction nucleotides: 14. Germline assignment: CDR1 SNHLY and CDR2 FYNNEI.

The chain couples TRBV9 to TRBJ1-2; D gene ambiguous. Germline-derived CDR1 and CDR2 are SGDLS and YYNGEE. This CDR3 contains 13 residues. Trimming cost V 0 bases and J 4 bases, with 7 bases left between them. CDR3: CASSVGAGYGYTF. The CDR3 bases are TGTGCCAGCAGCGTAGGTGCGGGCTATGGCTACACCTTC.

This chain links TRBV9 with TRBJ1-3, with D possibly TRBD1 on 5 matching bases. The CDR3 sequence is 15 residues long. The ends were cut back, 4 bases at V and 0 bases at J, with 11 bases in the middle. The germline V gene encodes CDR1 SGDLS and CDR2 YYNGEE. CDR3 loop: CASSMGLNSGNTIYF. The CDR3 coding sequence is TGTGCCAGCAGCATGGGACTGAACTCTGGAAACACCATATATTTT.

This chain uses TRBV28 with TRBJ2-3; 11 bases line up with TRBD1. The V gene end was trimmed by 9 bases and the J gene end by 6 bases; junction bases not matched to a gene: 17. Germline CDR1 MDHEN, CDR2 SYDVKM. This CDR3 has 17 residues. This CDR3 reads CASSGTGGDPTGDTQYF. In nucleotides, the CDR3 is TGTGCCAGTAGCGGGACAGGGGGTGACCCGACCGGGGATACGCAGTATTTT.

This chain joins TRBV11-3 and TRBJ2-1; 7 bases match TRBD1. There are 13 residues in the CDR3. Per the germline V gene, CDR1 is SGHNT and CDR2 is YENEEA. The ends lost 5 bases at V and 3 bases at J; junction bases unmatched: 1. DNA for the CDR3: TGTGCCAGCAGCCAGGGGGACTACAATGAGCAGTTCTTC. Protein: CASSQGDYNEQFF.

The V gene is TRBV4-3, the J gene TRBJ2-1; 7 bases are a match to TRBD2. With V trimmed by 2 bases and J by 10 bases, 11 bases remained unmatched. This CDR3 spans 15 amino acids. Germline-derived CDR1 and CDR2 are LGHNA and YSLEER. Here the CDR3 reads CASSQNTGRFAEQFF. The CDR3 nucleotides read TGCGCCAGCAGCCAAAACACCGGGAGGTTCGCGGAGCAGTTCTTC.

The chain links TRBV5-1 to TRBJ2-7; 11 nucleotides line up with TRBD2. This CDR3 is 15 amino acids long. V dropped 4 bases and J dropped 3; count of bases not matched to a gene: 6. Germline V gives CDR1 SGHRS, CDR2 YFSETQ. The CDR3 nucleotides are TGCGCCAGCAGCGAAAGACTAGCGGGACGCTACGAGCAGTACTTC. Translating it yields CASSERLAGRYEQYF.

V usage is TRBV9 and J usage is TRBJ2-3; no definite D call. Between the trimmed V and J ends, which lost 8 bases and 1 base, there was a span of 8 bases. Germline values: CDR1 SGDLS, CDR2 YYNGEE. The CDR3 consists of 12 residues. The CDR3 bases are TGTGCCAGTTCGTCGGGCACAGATACGCAGTATTTT. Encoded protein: CASSSGTDTQYF.

The DNA of the CDR3 is TGCGCCAGCAGCTTGGCTGGGGCGAACACTGAAGCTTTCTTT. Residues: CASSLAGANTEAFF. This sequence joins TRBV5-1 and TRBJ1-1, with a possible D match to TRBD1 (5 bases). Per germline, CDR1 SGHRS and CDR2 YFSETQ. Trimming pared 0 bases from V and 1 base from J, leaving 7 bases between. CDR3 length: 14 residues. Drawing the rest from reference TRBV5-1 and TRBJ1-1, the complete variable domain is KAGVTQTPRYLIKTRGQQVTLSCSPISGHRSVSWYQQTPGQGLQFLFEYFSETQRNKGNFPGRFSGRQFSNSRSEMNVSTLELGDSALYLCASSLAGANTEAFFGQGTRLTVV.

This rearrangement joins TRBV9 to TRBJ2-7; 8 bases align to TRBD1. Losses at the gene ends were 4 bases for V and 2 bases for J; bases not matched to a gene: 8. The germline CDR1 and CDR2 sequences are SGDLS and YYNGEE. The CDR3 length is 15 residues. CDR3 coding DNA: TGTGCCAGCAGCCCACACCGACAGGGGACCTACGAGCAGTACTTC. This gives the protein CASSPHRQGTYEQYF. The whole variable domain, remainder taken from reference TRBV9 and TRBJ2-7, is DSGVTQTPKHLITATGQRVTLRCSPRSGDLSVYWYQQSLDQGLQFLIQYYNGEERAKGNILERFSAQQFPDLHSELNLSSLELGDSALYFCASSPHRQGTYEQYFGPGTRLTVT.

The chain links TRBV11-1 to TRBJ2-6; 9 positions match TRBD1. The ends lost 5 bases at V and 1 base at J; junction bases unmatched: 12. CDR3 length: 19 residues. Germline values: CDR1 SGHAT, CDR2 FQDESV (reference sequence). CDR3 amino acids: CASSPGGQGYPSGANVLTF. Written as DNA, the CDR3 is TGTGCCAGCAGCCCAGGGGGACAGGGATATCCTTCTGGGGCCAACGTCCTGACTTTC.

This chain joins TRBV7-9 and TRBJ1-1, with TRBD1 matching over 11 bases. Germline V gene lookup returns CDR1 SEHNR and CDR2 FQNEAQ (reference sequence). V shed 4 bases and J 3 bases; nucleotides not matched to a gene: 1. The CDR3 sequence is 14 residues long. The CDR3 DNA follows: TGTGCCAGCAGCTCGGGACAGGGGGACACTGAAGCTTTCTTT. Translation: CASSSGQGDTEAFF.

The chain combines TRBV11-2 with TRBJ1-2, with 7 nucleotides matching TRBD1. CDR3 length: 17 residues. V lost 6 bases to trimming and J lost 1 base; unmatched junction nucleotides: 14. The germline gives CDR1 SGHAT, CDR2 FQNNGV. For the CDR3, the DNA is TGTGCCAGCAGATCCTTGCCGTATGCAGGGGGTAACTATGGCTACACCTTC. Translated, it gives CASRSLPYAGGNYGYTF.

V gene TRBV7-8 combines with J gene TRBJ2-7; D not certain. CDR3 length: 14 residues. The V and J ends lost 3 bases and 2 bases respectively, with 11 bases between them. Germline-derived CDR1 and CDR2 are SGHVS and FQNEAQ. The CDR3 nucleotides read TGTGCCAGCAGCTTTCTAGGCTCGGCCTACGAGCAGTACTTC. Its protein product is CASSFLGSAYEQYF.

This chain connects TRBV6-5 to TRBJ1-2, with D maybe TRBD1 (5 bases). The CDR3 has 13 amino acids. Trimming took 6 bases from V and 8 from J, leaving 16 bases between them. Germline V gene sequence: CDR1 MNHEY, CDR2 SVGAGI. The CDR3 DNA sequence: TGTGCCAGCAGCAAGACAGCAAATAAGGGCTACACCTTC. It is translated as CASSKTANKGYTF.

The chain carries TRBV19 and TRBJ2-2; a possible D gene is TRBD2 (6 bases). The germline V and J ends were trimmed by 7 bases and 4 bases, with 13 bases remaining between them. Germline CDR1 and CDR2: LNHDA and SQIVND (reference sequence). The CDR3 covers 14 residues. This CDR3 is CASTWMGGTGELFF. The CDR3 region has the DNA TGTGCCAGTACTTGGATGGGGGGCACCGGGGAGCTGTTTTTT.

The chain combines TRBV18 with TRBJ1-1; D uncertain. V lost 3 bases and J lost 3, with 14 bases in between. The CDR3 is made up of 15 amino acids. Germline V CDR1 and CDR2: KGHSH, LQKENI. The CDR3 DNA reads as TGTGCCAGCTCACCTCAACTCATCCGGGACACTGAAGCTTTCTTT. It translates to CASSPQLIRDTEAFF.

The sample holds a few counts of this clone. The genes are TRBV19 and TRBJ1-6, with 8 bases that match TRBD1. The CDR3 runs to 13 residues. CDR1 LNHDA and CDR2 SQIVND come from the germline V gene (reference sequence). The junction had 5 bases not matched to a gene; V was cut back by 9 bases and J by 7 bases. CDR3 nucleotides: TGTGCCAGCCAGGACAGGGAAAATTCACCCCTCCACTTT. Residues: CASQDRENSPLHF.